This TCR beta chain was obtained from a study of cytomegalovirus exposure and HLA in healthy donors. For the study at large: Sequencing of some 200 million T cells in an earlier analysis found some 100 million unique TCR beta sequences.

Vbeta (60) and Jbeta (13) primers were used in the PCR. TCRdb's table, derived via immunoSEQ multiplex PCR, lists solely in-frame clones and lacks some. The profile shows over 110,000 clones, about 84% of them singletons. General observations from the study: Most TCR sequences were rare, but some public TCRs occurred in many donors. Reportedly, TCR beta sequences accurately predicted HLA-A and HLA-B alleles in most subjects. In a later analysis, HLA-associated TCR beta chains were more clonally expanded than equally common others.

In the case of this clone: What it binds is not known.

This TCR derives from a middle-aged woman in good health and CMV-seropositive. Sequencing used PBMCs.

The chain's CDR3 is CASSLLRGLTEAFF. CDR3 sequence (DNA): TGTGCCAGCAGCTTACTCCGGGGACTCACTGAAGCTTTCTTT. The rearrangement joins TRBV11-2 to TRBJ1-1; D is possibly TRBD1 (5 bases). The germline CDR1 and CDR2 sequences are SGHAT and FQNNGV. V dropped 2 bases and J dropped 4 bases, with 11 bases sitting between them. There are 14 residues in the CDR3.